The sequence of this T cell receptor beta chain was determined in a study of shared clonotypes between healthy human individuals. The assay was immunoSEQ multiplex PCR, and TCRdb's table has in-frame clones only and misses some. The sample holds approximately 2,000,000 clones; 90% to 95% are singletons and the top ten take 1.5% to 2%. The naive CD8 population came from CD45RO-negative cells selected for CCR7, without terminally differentiated effector memory CD45RA+ cells. CDR1 and CDR2 from the germline V gene are MNHNS and SASEGT. The CDR3 is 15 amino acids. V was clipped by 6 bases and J by 2 bases; unmatched bases: 9. This clone was detected only once.

The chain couples TRBV6-1 to TRBJ2-5, with TRBD1 identical over 7 bases. Specimen: naive CD8+ T cells from PBMCs. This clonotype was sampled from a man younger than 30 in good health. Some clones in this sample may be carry-over from other donors' samples. The CDR3 spells CASRGRTGQQETQYF. Written as DNA, the CDR3 is TGTGCCAGCAGGGGAAGGACAGGACAACAAGAGACCCAGTACTTC.